The 27 T cell receptor beta chains below were found in one sample sequenced in a study of tumor-infiltrating lymphocytes in primary liver carcinoma. Co-extraction yielded RNA and DNA from around 20-30 mg of unsorted bulk tissue. Reverse transcription of about 500 ng total RNA with a constant-region primer produced TCR beta cDNA. Amplification in three nested multiplex PCR rounds with slightly modified ARM-PCR gave rise to TCR beta libraries. The two initial PCR rounds, nine to eleven cycles each, used TRBV1-TRBV30 forward and C-beta reverse primers. Each CDR3 protein is one row after TCRdb ran MiXCR on the multiplex PCR reads. The data show tens of thousands of distinct CDR3 sequences, roughly 74% seen once. Sequencing was done on a sample of tumor-adjacent normal liver tissue. These receptors were obtained from a man aged 35 to 55 with primary liver carcinoma and hepatitis B virus infection.

Details on this clonotype: At one of its ends the junction is not consistent with the germline gene, which may arise from a read error. The chain combines TRBV5-4 with TRBJ2-3; TRBD2 matches at 10 bases. Looked up from germline, CDR1 is SGHNT and CDR2 is YYREEE (reference sequence). The CDR3 has 20 amino acids. The CDR3 coding sequence is TGTACCAGCAGCTTGGGAGGAGCGGGAGGGCACGTACCCCACACAGATACGCAGTATTTT. Protein sequence: CTSSLGGAGGHVPHTDTQYF.

Concerning this clonotype: Germline and junction disagree at one end, which may indicate a read error. The J gene is TRBJ2-5, the V gene TRBV6-5; D may be TRBD1 (6 bases). CDR1 MNHEY and CDR2 SVGAGI come from the germline V gene. The CDR3 contains 12 residues. Written as DNA, the CDR3 is TGCGCCAGCCGACAGGACCAAGAGACCCAGCACTTC. Translation: CASRQDQETQHF.

V gene TRBV28 combines with J gene TRBJ2-7, with D perhaps TRBD2 (6 bases). The DNA end is more similar to TRBJ2-1, so the J call may be wrong. CDR1 and CDR2 (germline): MDHEN, SYDVKM. The CDR3 sequence is 15 residues long. In DNA form, the CDR3 reads TGTGCCAGCAGTTTATGGAGGGAGGACACCTACGAGCAGTTCTTC. Protein sequence: CASSLWREDTYEQFF.

The chain carries TRBV6-1 and TRBJ1-6; a weak D match, TRBD1 (6 bases). Germline V lookup: CDR1 MNHNS, CDR2 SASEGT. CDR3 length equals 15 residues. The CDR3 region is CSNSEGWEGGSPLHF. CDR3 DNA sequence: TGTTCCAACAGTGAAGGTTGGGAGGGGGGTTCACCCCTCCACTTT.

Comments on this clonotype: At one boundary the junction diverges from the germline segment, which might be a read error. The chain combines TRBV6-1 with TRBJ1-5; the D gene is possibly TRBD1 (5 bases). The CDR3 totals 14 residues. From germline, CDR1 is MNHNS and CDR2 SASEGT. The CDR3 region is CASSTHKDNQPQHF. The CDR3 nucleotides are TGTGCCAGCAGTACCCATAAGGACAATCAGCCCCAACATTTT.

Notes on this clonotype: The final CDR3 position lacks the conserved phenylalanine or tryptophan, pointing to a likely read error. J is TRBJ2-1 and V is TRBV6-5; tentatively, D is TRBD2 (6 bases). The CDR3 consists of 17 residues. The germline gives CDR1 MNHEY, CDR2 SVGAGI. The CDR3 DNA is TGTGCCAGCAAGTTGAGTGGAGGGAGTTTCTCCTACAAAGAGCAGTTCTCC. Its protein is CASKLSGGSFSYKEQFS.

In its sample, this clonotype was seen a few times. This chain connects TRBV6-5 to TRBJ2-3; D possibly corresponds to TRBD2 (5 bases). Trimming removed 4 bases from V and 0 bases from J, with 8 bases in between. Germline V gene sequence: CDR1 MNHEY, CDR2 SVGAGI. CDR3 length equals 14 residues. In nucleotides, the CDR3 is TGTGCCAGCAGTTTCCGGACTAGCACAGATACGCAGTATTTT. It encodes CASSFRTSTDTQYF.

Note on this clonotype: As the CDR3 is not closed by the conserved phenylalanine or tryptophan, this likely results from a read error. The chain combines TRBV4-1 with TRBJ2-5; maybe TRBD2 (5 bases). The CDR3 runs to 13 residues. The germline V gene has CDR1 MGHRA and CDR2 YSYEKL. CDR3 region: CTSSRGLQETQYI. As DNA, the CDR3 is TGCACCAGCAGCCGCGGACTGCAAGAGACCCAGTACATT.

Concerning this clonotype: The conserved phenylalanine or tryptophan is not found at the CDR3 terminus, so this likely reflects a read error. The chain is built from TRBV28 and TRBJ1-2, with a tentative D call TRBD1 (5 bases). The germline gives CDR1 MDHEN, CDR2 SYDVKM. CDR3 length: 14 residues. V lost 7 bases and J lost 0, with 12 bases in between. CDR3 nucleotides: TGTGCCAGCACCCCAGGGACCACTAACTATGGCTACACCCTC. This sequence encodes CASTPGTTNYGYTL.

As for this clonotype: Germline and junction disagree at one end, which may indicate a read error. J is TRBJ2-1 and V is TRBV7-9; 7 bases map to TRBD2. CDR3 length: 16 residues. Looked up from germline, CDR1 is SEHNR and CDR2 is FQNEAQ (reference sequence). DNA of the CDR3: TGTGCCAGCAACTTAGCTCAGCGGGATAGATACAGTGAGCAGTTCTTC. Residues: CASNLAQRDRYSEQFF.

V and J are TRBV2 and TRBJ2-1; no definite D call. The V and J ends lost 5 bases and 9 bases respectively, with 14 bases between them. Germline V CDR1 and CDR2: SNHLY, FYNNEI. The CDR3 length is 13 residues. The CDR3 loop reads CASSSGPRLEQFF. The CDR3 coding sequence is TGTGCCAGCAGTTCGGGCCCTCGCCTTGAGCAGTTCTTC.

This clonotype appeared a single time. Germline is not matched at one junction end, which may reflect a read error. V usage is TRBV6-5 and J usage is TRBJ2-3; 7 nucleotides match TRBD2. CDR1 is MNHEY and CDR2 is SVGAGI in the germline V gene. The CDR3 runs 14 residues. The CDR3 bases are TGTGCCAGCAGTTACGGAGAGGGAGGGGATAGGCAGTATTTT. Protein: CASSYGEGGDRQYF.

Concerning this clonotype: An end of the junction does not agree with germline; a read error may underlie this. The V gene is TRBV4-3, the J gene TRBJ2-3, with D possibly matching TRBD2 (5 bases). CDR1 is LGHNA and CDR2 is YSLEER in the germline V gene. The CDR3 covers 15 residues. CDR3 DNA: TGCGACAACAGCCTTGGAGGTAGCGCCACAGATATGCAGTATTTT. Translating it yields CDNSLGGSATDMQYF.

The chain employs TRBV9 and TRBJ1-3; D is unclear. There are 15 residues in the CDR3. V lost 5 bases and J lost 0, with 12 bases in between. The germline V gene encodes CDR1 SGDLS and CDR2 YYNGEE. This CDR3 is CASSAGRISGNTIYF. CDR3 in DNA: TGTGCCAGCAGTGCCGGTCGCATCTCTGGAAACACCATATATTTT.

Worth noting for this clonotype: One end of the junction fails to match germline, which may point to a read error. V and J are TRBV11-1 and TRBJ2-1; 11 bases agree with TRBD2. The CDR3 totals 20 residues. The V gene's germline CDR1 is SGHAT and CDR2 FQDESV (reference sequence). The DNA for the CDR3 is TGTGCCAGCAGCATAGGATTGACTAGCGGGGCCTCACGGTTCGGCAATAAGCAGTTCTTC. Translation: CASSIGLTSGASRFGNKQFF.

This clonotype was observed a single time. Possible read error: a much larger clone is one base away. V gene TRBV11-2 combines with J gene TRBJ1-1; TRBD1 aligns across 8 bases. Germline trimming cut 6 bases from V and 4 bases from J; bases unmatched to any gene: 16. The length of the CDR3 is 17 residues. Germline V gene lookup returns CDR1 SGHAT and CDR2 FQNNGV. Here the CDR3 DNA reads TGTGCCAGCAGATGGAGAGCCAGGGGGCTTTATGGCACTGAAGCTTTCTTT. This sequence encodes CASRWRARGLYGTEAFF.

A remark on this clonotype: The CDR3 does not end in the conserved phenylalanine or tryptophan, so this is likely a read error. This chain joins TRBV29-1 and TRBJ2-5; TRBD2 is a possible D gene (5 bases). Looked up from germline, CDR1 is SQVTM and CDR2 is ANQGSEA. There are 13 residues in the CDR3. CDR3 nucleotide sequence: TGCTCCTCAGCGCCAGGAGGTCGAGAGACCCAGTACATC. Residues: CSSAPGGRETQYI.

Concerning this clonotype: A junction boundary mismatches the germline segment, possibly from a read error. The chain uses TRBV2 and TRBJ2-5, with D maybe TRBD2 (5 bases). CDR3 size: 14 residues. Germline assignment: CDR1 SNHLY and CDR2 FYNNEI. Here the CDR3 DNA reads TGTGTCAGCAGTGGCTGGACTCAACAAGAGACCCAGTACTTC. Translation gives CVSSGWTQQETQYF.

About this clonotype itself: The junction departs from the called germline gene at one end, perhaps through a read error. The chain carries TRBV5-5 and TRBJ2-1; D call uncertain. The CDR3 loop spans 13 amino acids. Germline lookup yields CDR1 SGHKS and CDR2 YYEKEE (reference sequence). Here the CDR3 DNA reads TGTGCCTGCAGCTACCGAACGGGTAATGAGCAGTTCTTC. Translating it yields CACSYRTGNEQFF.

Ten or more counts support this clonotype. This CDR3 is CASSQGGGGRGEKLFF. CDR3 in DNA: TGCGCCAGCAGCCAAGGAGGAGGGGGCCGGGGAGAAAAACTGTTTTTT. V gene TRBV4-1 combines with J gene TRBJ1-4; TRBD1 agrees at 7 bases. V was clipped by 1 base and J by 8 bases; unmatched bases: 10. Looked up from germline, CDR1 is MGHRA and CDR2 is YSYEKL. The CDR3 runs to 16 residues.

This chain joins TRBV10-3 and TRBJ2-3, with 8 bases lining up with TRBD2. Germline CDR1 is ENHRY and CDR2 is SYGVKD. This CDR3 spans 16 amino acids. J gave up 5 bases and V 7 bases, and 14 bases lay outside the gene matches. CDR3 sequence reads: CAINVWQRELVDTQYF. CDR3 nucleotides: TGTGCCATCAATGTTTGGCAGCGGGAGCTCGTAGATACGCAGTATTTT.

About this clonotype itself: One end of the junction is discordant with germline, which a read error may explain. The V call is TRBV4-2, the J call TRBJ1-1, with D possibly TRBD1 on 5 matching bases. Looked up from germline, CDR1 is LGHNA and CDR2 is YNFKEQ. The CDR3 loop spans 14 amino acids. The CDR3 loop reads CDSSQDRGNTEALF. Written as DNA, the CDR3 is TGTGACAGTAGCCAAGATCGGGGGAACACTGAAGCTCTCTTT.

The chain carries TRBV7-7 and TRBJ1-1; D is perhaps TRBD1 (6 bases). V lost 10 bases, J lost 10 bases, and 22 bases lay in between. The germline gives CDR1 SSHAT, CDR2 FNYEAQ (reference sequence). The CDR3 sequence is 13 residues long. The CDR3 region is CAISLQEQGLAFF. CDR3 bases: TGTGCCATCTCTCTTCAGGAACAGGGTCTAGCTTTCTTT.

The V and J genes are TRBV5-1 and TRBJ2-1; D is unclear. V dropped 3 bases and J dropped 5 bases, with 9 bases sitting between them. The CDR3 totals 13 residues. In germline, CDR1 is SGHRS, CDR2 YFSETQ. The CDR3 spells CASSSIRDNEQFF. Written as DNA, the CDR3 is TGCGCCAGCAGCTCAATCCGAGACAATGAGCAGTTCTTC.

A note on this clonotype: A much larger clone differs from this one at a single base, so this may be a read error. The chain combines TRBV2 with TRBJ1-1; D is possibly TRBD1 (5 bases). This CDR3 comprises 14 residues. Trimming stripped 7 bases from V and 3 bases from J, with 15 bases between. Germline V gives CDR1 SNHLY, CDR2 FYNNEI. The CDR3 bases are TGTGCCAGCACCGTGAAGTCCAGGGACACTGAAGCTTTCTTT. Its protein product is CASTVKSRDTEAFF.

To note about this clonotype: One end of the junction varies from germline; a read error may be responsible. The V gene is TRBV29-1, the J gene TRBJ1-2; D is possibly TRBD1 (6 bases). The CDR3 totals 12 residues. Germline lookup yields CDR1 SQVTM and CDR2 ANQGSEA. CDR3 DNA: TGCAACGTTGACTCAGGGGTAGGCGGCTATACCTTC. This encodes CNVDSGVGGYTF.

Of note for this clonotype: One junction end does not reproduce the germline sequence, and a read error may be involved. The chain is built from TRBV6-2 or TRBV6-3 and TRBJ2-3; D possibly matches TRBD1 or TRBD2 (5 bases each). The CDR3 is 16 residues long. Germline CDR1 reads MNHEY; CDR2 reads SVGEGT. The CDR3 here is CASSFLGRPGGYTQYF. CDR3 nucleotide sequence: TGTGCCAGCAGCTTCCTAGGACGGCCTGGGGGATATACCCAGTATTTT.